These 24 T cell receptor beta chains were all obtained from the same sample, sequenced in a study of OX40 agonist ivuxolimab in advanced cancers. Method: immunoSEQ multiplex PCR; TCRdb's copy keeps in-frame clones and lacks some. This repertoire shows about 50,000 clones, approximately 90% found once; its top ten account for more than 5%. Sequenced material: CD4+ or CD8+ T cells sorted from blood, taken in a trial of the OX40 agonist ivuxolimab. Every receptor here comes from an adult with an advanced solid tumor such as melanoma, head and neck, liver or kidney cancer.

The chain recombines TRBV19 with TRBJ2-4, with D unclear. Germline V gene lookup returns CDR1 LNHDA and CDR2 SQIVND (reference sequence). V dropped 6 bases and J dropped 0 bases, with 12 bases sitting between them. There are 15 residues in the CDR3. The CDR3 sequence is CASRPGQLAKNIQYF. The CDR3 DNA follows: TGTGCCAGTAGACCCGGGCAACTAGCCAAAAACATTCAGTACTTC.

The chain combines TRBV29-1 with TRBJ2-1; TRBD2 might be the D (6 bases). Germline V gene data show CDR1 as SQVTM and CDR2 as ANQGSEA. The V end was cut by 3 bases, the J end by 1 base, with 7 bases between. CDR3 length: 13 residues. CDR3 in DNA: TGCAGCGTTGATCGGGGGTCCTACAATGAGCAGTTCTTC. This encodes CSVDRGSYNEQFF.

This clone was recorded only once. V gene TRBV7-9 combines with J gene TRBJ2-1; TRBD2 matches at 8 bases. Germline loops: CDR1 SEHNR, CDR2 FQNEAQ (reference sequence). V shed 4 bases and J 0 bases; nucleotides not matched to a gene: 11. The CDR3 is made up of 18 amino acids. The CDR3 here is CASSSRAGVPSSYNEQFF. The CDR3 coding sequence is TGTGCCAGCAGCTCTCGAGCGGGGGTCCCCTCCTCCTACAATGAGCAGTTCTTC. Drawing the rest from reference TRBV7-9 and TRBJ2-1, the complete variable domain is DTGVSQNPRHKITKRGQNVTFRCDPISEHNRLYWYRQTLGQGPEFLTYFQNEAQLEKSRLLSDRFSAERPKGSFSTLEIQRTEQGDSAMYLCASSSRAGVPSSYNEQFFGPGTRLTVL.

The table lists this clone with a few counts. The chain links TRBV2 to TRBJ2-1; the D gene is possibly TRBD2 (5 bases). V lost 8 bases to trimming and J lost 3 bases, with 14 bases between them. The CDR3 is made up of 14 amino acids. Germline lookup yields CDR1 SNHLY and CDR2 FYNNEI. CDR3 sequence reads: CASSEGRGYNEQFF. In DNA form, the CDR3 reads TGTGCCAGCTCTGAAGGGAGAGGCTACAATGAGCAGTTCTTC.

The chain has TRBV28 and TRBJ1-3; D not certain. Germline-derived CDR1 and CDR2 are MDHEN and SYDVKM. The length of the CDR3 is 15 residues. Trimming shortened V by 2 bases and J by 2 bases, and 10 bases separated the two germline ends. The CDR3 coding sequence is TGTGCCAGCAGTTTAACTGGGATCGCTGGAAACACCATATATTTT. Its protein product is CASSLTGIAGNTIYF.

The chain combines TRBV28 with TRBJ2-3; 11 bases line up with TRBD2. Germline V gene lookup returns CDR1 MDHEN and CDR2 SYDVKM. V shed 5 bases and J 6 bases; nucleotides not matched to a gene: 7. The CDR3 runs to 15 residues. The DNA for the CDR3 is TGTGCCAGCAGTGAACTAGCGGGAGTATTGGATACGCAGTATTTT. It yields the protein CASSELAGVLDTQYF.

The chain is built from TRBV28 and TRBJ2-7; 9 bases fit TRBD2. This CDR3 region has 17 residues. J gave up 1 base and V 3 bases, and 10 bases lay outside the gene matches. The germline V gene has CDR1 MDHEN and CDR2 SYDVKM. The CDR3, as DNA: TGTGCCAGCAGTTTCCGCCCCGGTAGCGGGAGTTCCTACGAGCAGTACTTC. Its translation is CASSFRPGSGSSYEQYF.

V gene TRBV4-1 combines with J gene TRBJ2-7; 14 bases are shared with TRBD2. Germline CDR1 reads MGHRA; CDR2 reads YSYEKL. There are 20 residues in the CDR3. V shed 1 base, J shed 3 bases, and the junction held 14 bases outside the gene matches. The CDR3 here is CASSQAAPTSGRDAFYEQYF. The CDR3 DNA sequence: TGCGCCAGCAGCCAAGCCGCCCCGACTAGCGGGAGGGACGCCTTCTACGAGCAGTACTTC.

The chain links TRBV19 to TRBJ2-1; possible D gene TRBD2, 5 bases. There are 15 residues in the CDR3. Germline assignment: CDR1 LNHDA and CDR2 SQIVND (reference sequence). Deletions cut 4 bases from V and 7 bases from J, with 17 bases between. This chain's CDR3 is CASSTGSSGLNEQFF. The CDR3 region has the DNA TGTGCCAGTAGTACGGGGTCATCGGGATTAAATGAGCAGTTCTTC.

The chain carries TRBV5-4 and TRBJ1-4; 9 bases are shared with TRBD1. Unmatched junction bases numbered 14, after V lost 6 bases and J lost 2 bases. The CDR3 has 18 amino acids. Germline V gene sequence: CDR1 SGHNT, CDR2 YYREEE (reference sequence). CDR3 loop: CASTSTSGQGFTNEKLFF. CDR3 nucleotide sequence: TGTGCCAGCACCTCCACGTCGGGACAGGGTTTCACTAATGAAAAACTGTTTTTT.

The chain links TRBV30 to TRBJ1-6, with a possible D match to TRBD1 (6 bases). The V end lost 0 bases, the J end lost 0 bases, and 15 bases lay between the germline ends. The CDR3 runs 18 residues. The germline CDR1 and CDR2 sequences are GTSNPN and SVGIG (reference sequence). CDR3 sequence: CAWSVLEDRGSYNSPLHF. The CDR3 DNA follows: TGTGCCTGGAGTGTACTCGAGGACAGAGGCTCCTATAATTCACCCCTCCACTTT.

DNA of the CDR3: TGTGCCAGCAGCTCGGGACTAGCGGGAGTTTACGAGCAGTACTTC. This encodes CASSSGLAGVYEQYF. The chain recombines TRBV7-2 with TRBJ2-7; 14 nucleotides match TRBD2. Germline assignment: CDR1 SGHTA and CDR2 FQGNSA. The CDR3 extends over 15 amino acids. V shed 4 bases, J shed 4 bases, and the junction held 3 bases outside the gene matches.

The chain recombines TRBV30 with TRBJ1-5; a weak D match, TRBD1 (5 bases). The CDR3 is 15 residues long. V lost 2 bases to trimming and J lost 0 bases, with 11 bases between them. The germline CDR1 and CDR2 sequences are GTSNPN and SVGIG (reference sequence). CDR3 nucleotide sequence: TGTGCCTGGAGTCCGGGGACGGTTAGCAATCAGCCCCAGCATTTT. It is translated as CAWSPGTVSNQPQHF.

The gene calls are TRBV4-3 and TRBJ2-1, with 7 bases identical to TRBD1. This CDR3 is 15 amino acids long. Germline CDR1 and CDR2: LGHNA and YSLEER. The V segment lost 3 bases and the J segment 4 bases; nucleotides outside the gene matches: 6. CDR3 loop: CASSQSQGEYNEQFF. CDR3 bases: TGCGCCAGCAGCCAGTCCCAGGGGGAGTACAATGAGCAGTTCTTC.

This chain links TRBV5-6 with TRBJ1-6; TRBD1 agrees at 8 bases. Germline assignment: CDR1 SGHDT and CDR2 YYEEEE. The CDR3 extends over 15 amino acids. V shed 2 bases and J 5 bases; nucleotides not matched to a gene: 3. CDR3: CASSFGQGDNSPLHF. As DNA, the CDR3 is TGTGCCAGCAGCTTTGGACAGGGAGATAATTCACCCCTCCACTTT.

CDR3 region: CASSLAIGWDSGNTIYF. Here the CDR3 DNA reads TGTGCCAGCAGCTTAGCTATCGGTTGGGACTCTGGAAACACCATATATTTT. This rearrangement joins TRBV11-2 to TRBJ1-3, with D unresolved. The V gene lost 1 base and the J gene lost 0 bases, with 13 bases spanning the gap. The germline V gene has CDR1 SGHAT and CDR2 FQNNGV. The CDR3 is 17 residues long.

V gene TRBV27 combines with J gene TRBJ2-1; 9 bases line up with TRBD2. CDR3 size: 14 residues. With 4 bases clipped from V and 4 bases from J, the junction kept 2 bases outside the gene matches. The germline CDR1 and CDR2 sequences are MNHEY and SMNVEV (reference sequence). The CDR3 DNA reads as TGTGCCAGCAGTTGGCTAGCGGGATACAATGAGCAGTTCTTC. Translated: CASSWLAGYNEQFF.

The chain employs TRBV27 and TRBJ2-5; 7 nucleotides line up with TRBD1. Germline V CDR1 and CDR2: MNHEY, SMNVEV (reference sequence). The CDR3 loop spans 15 amino acids. The ends lost 4 bases at V and 1 base at J; junction bases unmatched: 6. CDR3 DNA sequence: TGTGCCAGCAGTTCCCCGGGACAGTCCCAAGAGACCCAGTACTTC. Protein: CASSSPGQSQETQYF.

This chain uses TRBV15 with TRBJ2-7, with TRBD1 matching 10 bases. The CDR3 spans 15 residues. Trimming at V came to 4 bases and at J to 6 bases, leaving 9 bases not matched to a gene. In germline, CDR1 is LNHNV, CDR2 YYDKDF (reference sequence). CDR3 in DNA: TGTGCCACCAGCAACCTCCCTGACAGGGGGCTCGAGCAGTACTTC. Protein product: CATSNLPDRGLEQYF. The whole variable domain, filled in from reference TRBV15 and TRBJ2-7, reads DAMVIQNPRYQVTQFGKPVTLSCSQTLNHNVMYWYQQKSSQAPKLLFHYYDKDFNNEADTPDNFQSRRPNTSFCFLDIRSPGLGDTAMYLCATSNLPDRGLEQYFGPGTRLTVT.

The rearrangement joins TRBV2 to TRBJ2-3; 9 positions match TRBD1. The CDR3 consists of 14 residues. The germline V gene has CDR1 SNHLY and CDR2 FYNNEI. Trimming removed 6 bases from V and 4 bases from J; junction bases left unmatched: 5. In DNA, the CDR3 is TGTGCCAGCAGGACCGGGACAGGGCCAGATACGCAGTATTTT. Protein product: CASRTGTGPDTQYF.

This sequence joins TRBV5-1 and TRBJ1-1; 9 bases match TRBD1. This CDR3 spans 15 amino acids. The germline V gene has CDR1 SGHRS and CDR2 YFSETQ. Germline trimming cut 6 bases from V and 1 base from J; bases unmatched to any gene: 7. CDR3 region: CASNAGTGTNTEAFF. CDR3 bases: TGCGCCAGCAACGCCGGGACAGGGACGAACACTGAAGCTTTCTTT.

This clone was detected once. The chain couples TRBV4-1 to TRBJ1-1; weak D call: TRBD1 (6 bases). The germline V gene has CDR1 MGHRA and CDR2 YSYEKL. V was shortened by 2 bases and J by 6 bases, with 16 bases between the two germline ends. This CDR3 spans 15 amino acids. Here the CDR3 DNA reads TGCGCCAGCAGCCAATTACAGGGCGAAAGAGCTGAAGCTTTCTTT. It translates to CASSQLQGERAEAFF.

The chain uses TRBV5-4 and TRBJ1-1; D ambiguous. V lost 1 base and J lost 3, with 7 bases in between. The CDR3 is 13 residues long. Germline lookup yields CDR1 SGHNT and CDR2 YYREEE (reference sequence). As DNA, the CDR3 is TGTGCCAGCAGCTTGAGGAAATACACTGAAGCTTTCTTT. It is translated as CASSLRKYTEAFF.

This chain links TRBV9 with TRBJ2-1, with TRBD1 identical over 8 bases. The germline CDR1 and CDR2 sequences are SGDLS and YYNGEE. V gave up 3 bases and J gave up 0 bases; unmatched junction bases: 17. The CDR3 covers 20 residues. DNA for the CDR3: TGTGCCAGCAGCGCCCGGACAGGGTCGGATTTAGAAAGCTCCTACAATGAGCAGTTCTTC. Its translation is CASSARTGSDLESSYNEQFF.